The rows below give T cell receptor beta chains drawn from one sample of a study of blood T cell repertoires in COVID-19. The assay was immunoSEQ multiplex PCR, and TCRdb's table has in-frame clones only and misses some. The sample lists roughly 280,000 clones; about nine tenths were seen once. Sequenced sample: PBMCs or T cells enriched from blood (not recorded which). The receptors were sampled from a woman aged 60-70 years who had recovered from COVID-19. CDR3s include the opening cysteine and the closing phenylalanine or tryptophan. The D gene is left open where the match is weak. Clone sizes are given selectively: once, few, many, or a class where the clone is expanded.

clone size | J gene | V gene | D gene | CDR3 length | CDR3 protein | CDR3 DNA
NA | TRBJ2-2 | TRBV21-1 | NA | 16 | CASSKYYGGAVGELFF | TGTGCCAGCAGCAAATATTACGGGGGGGCCGTCGGGGAGCTGTTTTTT
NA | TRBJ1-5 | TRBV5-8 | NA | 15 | CASSFRQGLSQPQHF | TGTGCCAGCAGCTTTCGGCAGGGGTTAAGTCAGCCCCAGCATTTT
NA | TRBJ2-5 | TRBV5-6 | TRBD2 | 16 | CASSLGASGVQETQYF | TGTGCCAGCAGCTTAGGTGCTAGCGGGGTACAAGAGACCCAGTACTTC
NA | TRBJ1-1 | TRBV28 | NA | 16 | CASSLVRRRENTEAFF | TGTGCCAGCAGTTTGGTGAGGAGGCGTGAGAACACTGAAGCTTTCTTT
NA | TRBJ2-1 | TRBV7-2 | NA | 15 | CASSLVGGSYNEQFF | TGTGCCAGCAGCTTAGTAGGGGGCTCCTACAATGAGCAGTTCTTC
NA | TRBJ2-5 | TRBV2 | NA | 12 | CASVQLQETQYF | TGTGCCAGCGTACAGTTACAAGAGACCCAGTACTTC
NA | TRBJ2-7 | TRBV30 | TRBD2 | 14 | CAWSTSGGAYEQYF | TGTGCCTGGAGTACTAGCGGGGGGGCTTACGAGCAGTACTTC
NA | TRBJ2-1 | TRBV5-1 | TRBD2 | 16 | CASSLGASGGGNEQFF | TGCGCCAGCAGCTTGGGAGCTAGCGGTGGGGGTAATGAGCAGTTCTTC
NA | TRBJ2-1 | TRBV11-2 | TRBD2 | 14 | CASGRVAGEVEQFF | TGTGCCAGCGGCCGGGTAGCGGGAGAAGTTGAGCAGTTCTTC
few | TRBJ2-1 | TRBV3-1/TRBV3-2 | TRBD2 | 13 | CASSQLAGNEQFF | TGTGCCAGCAGCCAACTAGCGGGGAATGAGCAGTTCTTC
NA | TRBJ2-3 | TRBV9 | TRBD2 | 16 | CASSGGTSGLTDTQYF | TGTGCCAGCAGCGGCGGGACTAGCGGCCTCACAGATACGCAGTATTTT
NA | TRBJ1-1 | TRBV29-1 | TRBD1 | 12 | CSGNRQGTEAFF | TGCAGCGGAAATAGACAGGGCACTGAAGCTTTCTTT
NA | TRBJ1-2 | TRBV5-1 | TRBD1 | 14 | CASRNQGAHWGYTF | TGCGCCAGCAGAAATCAGGGGGCGCACTGGGGCTACACCTTC
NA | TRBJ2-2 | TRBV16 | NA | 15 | CASSQSPGVAGELFF | TGTGCCAGCAGCCAATCGCCAGGGGTTGCCGGGGAGCTGTTTTTT
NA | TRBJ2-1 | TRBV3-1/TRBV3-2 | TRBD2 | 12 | CASSRGGNEQFF | TGTGCCAGCAGCCGGGGAGGGAATGAGCAGTTCTTC
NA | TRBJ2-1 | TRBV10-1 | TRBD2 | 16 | CASSESVTSGYNEQFF | TGCGCCAGCAGTGAGTCTGTGACTAGCGGTTACAATGAGCAGTTCTTC
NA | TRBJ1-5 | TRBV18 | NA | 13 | CASSPDRNQPQHF | TGTGCCAGCTCACCAGACAGAAATCAGCCCCAGCATTTT
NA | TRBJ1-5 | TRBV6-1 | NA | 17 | CASSDRRGANRNQPQHF | TGTGCCAGCAGTGATCGTCGGGGGGCGAATCGCAATCAGCCCCAGCATTTT
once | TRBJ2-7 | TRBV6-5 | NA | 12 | CATRGDLYEQYF | TGTGCCACGCGGGGAGACCTTTACGAGCAGTACTTC
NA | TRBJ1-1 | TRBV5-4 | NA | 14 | CASSPSTANTEAFF | TGTGCCAGCAGCCCCTCGACAGCAAACACTGAAGCTTTCTTT
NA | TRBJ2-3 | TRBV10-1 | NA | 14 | CASSEGEVTDTQYF | TGCGCCAGCAGTGAAGGGGAAGTAACAGATACGCAGTATTTT
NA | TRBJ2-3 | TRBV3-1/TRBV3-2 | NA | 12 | CASSQDAYTQYF | TGTGCCAGCAGCCAAGATGCGTATACGCAGTATTTT
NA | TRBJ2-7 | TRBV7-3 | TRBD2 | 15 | CASSFVAGGRYEQYF | TGTGCCAGCAGCTTCGTAGCGGGGGGGCGGTACGAGCAGTACTTC
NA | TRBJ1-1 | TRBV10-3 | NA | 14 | CAISNPPGGTEAFF | TGTGCCATCAGTAACCCCCCGGGGGGGACTGAAGCTTTCTTT
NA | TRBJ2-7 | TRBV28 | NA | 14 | CASSLQGISHEQYF | TGTGCCAGCAGTTTACAGGGTATCAGTCACGAGCAGTACTTC
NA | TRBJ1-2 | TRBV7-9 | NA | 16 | CASSLDILAGANGYTF | TGTGCCAGCAGCTTAGATATCTTGGCAGGGGCTAATGGCTACACCTTC
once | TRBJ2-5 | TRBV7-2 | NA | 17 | CASSLGRGRQGTETQYF | TGTGCCAGCAGCTTAGGCAGGGGAAGGCAGGGAACGGAGACCCAGTACTTC
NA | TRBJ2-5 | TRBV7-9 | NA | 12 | CASSPQGETQYF | TGTGCCAGCAGCCCGCAGGGGGAGACCCAGTACTTC
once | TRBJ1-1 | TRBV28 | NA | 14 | CASSPPPRANRAFF | TGTGCCAGCAGTCCCCCCCCGAGGGCAAATAGGGCTTTCTTT
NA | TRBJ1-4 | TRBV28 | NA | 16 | CASSSHWTSRGEKLFF | TGTGCCAGCAGTTCCCATTGGACTTCGCGAGGGGAAAAACTGTTTTTT
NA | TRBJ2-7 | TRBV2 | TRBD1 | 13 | CASRRTGTYEQYF | TGTGCCAGCAGGCGGACAGGCACCTACGAGCAGTACTTC
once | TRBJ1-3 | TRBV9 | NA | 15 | CASSVGLDSGNTIYF | TGTGCCAGCAGCGTCGGACTGGACTCTGGAAACACCATATATTTT
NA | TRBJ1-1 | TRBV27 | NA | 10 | CAGEGVEAFF | TGTGCCGGGGAGGGTGTTGAAGCTTTCTTT
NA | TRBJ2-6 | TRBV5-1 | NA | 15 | CASSPFYSGANVLTF | TGCGCCAGCAGCCCTTTTTACTCTGGGGCCAACGTCCTGACTTTC
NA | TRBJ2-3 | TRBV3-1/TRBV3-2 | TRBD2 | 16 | CASSLRLAGVTDTQYF | TGTGCCAGCAGCCTCCGACTAGCGGGAGTCACAGATACGCAGTATTTT
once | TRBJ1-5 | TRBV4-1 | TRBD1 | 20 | CASSLTPGTGIMWSNQPQHF | TGCGCCAGCAGCCTAACCCCCGGGACAGGGATTATGTGGAGCAATCAGCCCCAGCATTTT
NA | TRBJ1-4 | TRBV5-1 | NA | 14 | CASSLGQLNEKLFF | TGCGCCAGCAGCTTAGGACAGCTTAATGAAAAACTGTTTTTT
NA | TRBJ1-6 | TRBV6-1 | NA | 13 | CASSTGLNSPLHF | TGTGCCAGCAGTACAGGGTTGAATTCACCCCTCCACTTT
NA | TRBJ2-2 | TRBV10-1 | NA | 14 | CASSEAVNTGELFF | TGCGCCAGCAGTGAGGCAGTTAACACCGGGGAGCTGTTTTTT
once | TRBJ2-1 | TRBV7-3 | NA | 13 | CASSPVFNNEQFF | TGTGCCAGCAGTCCAGTCTTTAACAATGAGCAGTTCTTC
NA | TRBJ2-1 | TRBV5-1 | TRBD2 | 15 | CASSLGSGRINEQFF | TGCGCCAGCAGCTTGGGTAGCGGGAGAATTAATGAGCAGTTCTTC
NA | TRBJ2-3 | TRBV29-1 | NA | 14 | CSVSAIRMSDTQYF | TGCAGCGTAAGCGCGATTCGGATGTCGGATACGCAGTATTTT
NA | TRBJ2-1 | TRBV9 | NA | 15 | CASSVGLLASTEQFF | TGTGCCAGCAGCGTAGGTCTCTTGGCTAGCACTGAGCAGTTCTTC
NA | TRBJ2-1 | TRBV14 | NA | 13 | CASSLNLYNEQFF | TGTGCCAGCAGCCTGAACTTGTACAATGAGCAGTTCTTC
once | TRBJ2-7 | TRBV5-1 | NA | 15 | CASSFSGGPYYEQYF | TGCGCCAGCAGCTTCTCGGGGGGCCCTTACTACGAGCAGTACTTC
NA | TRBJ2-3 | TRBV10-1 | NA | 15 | CASSAVAASTDTQYF | TGCGCCAGCAGTGCAGTAGCGGCGAGCACAGATACGCAGTATTTT
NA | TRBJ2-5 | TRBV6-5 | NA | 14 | CASLKTGLQETQYF | TGTGCCAGTCTGAAAACGGGACTCCAAGAGACCCAGTACTTC
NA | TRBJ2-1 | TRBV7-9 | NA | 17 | CASSTPSGRLTNNEQFF | TGTGCCAGCAGCACCCCTTCGGGGAGGCTGACAAACAATGAGCAGTTCTTC
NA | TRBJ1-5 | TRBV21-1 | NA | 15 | CASSKDGTDDQPQHF | TGTGCCAGCAGCAAAGACGGGACTGACGATCAGCCCCAGCATTTT
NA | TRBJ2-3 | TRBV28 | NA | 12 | CASSLFLYTQYF | TGTGCCAGCAGCCTCTTCCTTTATACGCAGTATTTT
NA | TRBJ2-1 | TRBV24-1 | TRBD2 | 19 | CATSDLGTSGDFSYNEQFF | TGTGCCACCAGTGATTTAGGGACTAGCGGGGACTTCTCCTACAATGAGCAGTTCTTC
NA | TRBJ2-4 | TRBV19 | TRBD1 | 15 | CASSISRDRGHIQYF | TGTGCCAGTAGTATCTCCCGGGACAGGGGTCACATCCAGTACTTC
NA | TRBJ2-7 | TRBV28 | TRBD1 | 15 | CASSLGQSGSYEQYF | TGTGCCAGCAGTTTGGGACAGTCCGGATCCTACGAGCAGTACTTC
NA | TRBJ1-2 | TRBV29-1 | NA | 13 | CSVEDQGRYGYTF | TGCAGCGTTGAAGATCAGGGCCGCTATGGCTACACCTTC
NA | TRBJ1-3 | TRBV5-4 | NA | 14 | CASSFGGAGNTIYF | TGTGCCAGCAGCTTTGGAGGGGCCGGAAACACCATATATTTT
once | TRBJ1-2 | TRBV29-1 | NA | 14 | CSVEVRDLDYGYTF | TGCAGCGTTGAAGTCCGAGACTTGGACTATGGCTACACCTTC
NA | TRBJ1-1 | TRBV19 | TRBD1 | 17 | CATQPSPGQGMNTEAFF | TGTGCCACCCAACCCTCCCCGGGACAGGGCATGAACACTGAAGCTTTCTTT